The T cell receptor (beta chain) described here comes from a study of T cell responses to AZD1222 COVID-19 vaccine (dated by TCRdb to the early 2020s). Background for the entire study: AZD1222 recipients with second doses at about 4 weeks or about 12 weeks were pooled, because spike-specific TCR depth and breadth did not differ between schedules. Trial participants were enrolled by age into 18-55, 56-69 and 70-plus year subgroups, with roughly 160, 29 and 62 TCR-sequenced participants respectively. A total of 233 trial participants underwent TCR sequencing, of whom nearly 210 received two doses of AZD1222 and some 25 received two doses of the MenACWY control vaccine. Findings and caveats that apply to the study as a whole: The 56-69-year group was small, and its depth increase did not reach significance, likely because of low power. Because no samples from the day 14 peak response were available, repertoires could be characterized only after the peak T cell response. Participants were mostly white British, with more females than males. The authors suggested clonal diversity may have been underestimated. Conclusions about previously exposed vaccinees were limited because only six AZD1222 recipients were SARS-CoV-2 seropositive at baseline. After two AZD1222 doses, spike-specific TCR breadth and depth were significantly higher than at day 0 and than in MenACWY recipients. Vaccine-associated CD4 TCRs spanned the whole spike protein, with dominant responses in regions 160-218 and 743-854. Reportedly, close to half of the unique spike-specific TCRs recognized epitopes lying outside the regions that are mutated in the B.1.351 and B.1.1.7 variants.

The CDR3 regions of human TCRbeta chains were analyzed by immunosequencing. Under the source paper's analysis protocol: Repertoire TCRs were checked for matches against a reference library of SARS-CoV-2-specific TCRs that had been generated using the MIRA antigen-specificity platform. Breadth was defined as the fraction of unique TCRs that were SARS-CoV-2-associated. Depth was defined as the fraction of total T cells that were SARS-CoV-2-associated. Using the MIRA data, each spike-specific TCR was assigned both to the spike region to which the TCR was reactive and to a CD4 or CD8 class. Log10-transformed breadth and depth values were compared by one-way ANOVA with Sidak's multiple comparisons tests. Entries here come from immuneACCESS through TCRdb and include only in-frame sequences with V and J called. Some clones fail to appear in such tables; in the studies checked, an unresolved V gene covers under half of the shortfall, and the cause of the remainder is unknown. The V and J calls and clone size come from that table; D and trimming were worked out from the DNA. This sample comprises 120,000 or so clones, about 90% of them detected only once. The ten largest clones take up around 5.8% of the sample.

This clone showed up just once. The specificity of this receptor is unknown. Base qualities were left out, and no much larger clone turns up one base away. The CDR1 and CDR2 encoded by the germline V gene are MGHRA and YSYEKL. CDR3 length: 14 amino acids, cysteine to phenylalanine. Only the CDR3 DNA is retained, 42 bases long and in frame from the first base. V lost 5 bases and J lost 3 bases, and the count of bases not matched to a germline gene is 6. The sample's time point, from its label and the paper: baseline before first vaccination. The vaccinee samples were drawn from two UK trials, COV001 and COV002, one of which was a single-blind randomized controlled phase 2/3 trial testing AZD1222 (ChAdOx1 nCoV-19) in healthy adults. For TCRbeta chain sequencing, PBMC samples from trial participants were taken at day 0 and at day 28 after the second dose.

The rearranged segments are TRBV4-1 and TRBJ1-2, with 7 middle bases fitting TRBD1. Material: peripheral blood, obtained on day 0 of AZD1222 vaccination. The receptor comes from an adult in good health. The DNA is TGCGCCAGCAGCGCTAAGGGGGCTGACTATGGCTACACCTTC. Its protein is CASSAKGADYGYTF.